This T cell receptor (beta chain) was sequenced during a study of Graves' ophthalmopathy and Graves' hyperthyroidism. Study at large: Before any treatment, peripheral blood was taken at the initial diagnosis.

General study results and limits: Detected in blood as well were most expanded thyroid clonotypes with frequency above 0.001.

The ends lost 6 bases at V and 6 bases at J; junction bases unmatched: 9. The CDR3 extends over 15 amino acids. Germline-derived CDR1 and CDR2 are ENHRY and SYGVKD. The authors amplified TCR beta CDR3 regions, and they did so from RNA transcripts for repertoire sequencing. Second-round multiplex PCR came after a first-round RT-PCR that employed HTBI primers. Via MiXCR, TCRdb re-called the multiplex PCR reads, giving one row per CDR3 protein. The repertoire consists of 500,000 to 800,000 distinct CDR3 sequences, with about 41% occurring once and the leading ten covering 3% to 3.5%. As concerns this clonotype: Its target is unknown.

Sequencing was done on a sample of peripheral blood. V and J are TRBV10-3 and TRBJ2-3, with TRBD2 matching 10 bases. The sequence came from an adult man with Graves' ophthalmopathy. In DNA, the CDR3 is TGTGCCATCAGGTGGGGACTAGCGAGGGGGGATACGCAGTATTTT. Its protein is CAIRWGLARGDTQYF.